The T cell receptor beta chain described here comes from a study of T cells after posttransplantation cyclophosphamide. Notes on the study in general: Blood and skin or GI T cell repertoires showed limited TRB overlap. Recipient CMV seropositivity and CMV reactivation strongly tracked TRB clonality.

Of note for this clone: Its specificity is not known. A junction end diverges from the germline sequence, so it may reflect a read error.

Control samples came 1 year after myeloablative marrow transplants with methotrexate plus calcineurin inhibitor. Clones were read by immunoSEQ multiplex PCR, and TCRdb kept only the in-frame ones, dropping some. The sample has approximately 21,000 clones, 65% to 90% seen once; the top ten hold less than 2.5%. This CDR3 has 14 residues. Germline lookup yields CDR1 MDHEN and CDR2 SYDVKM. This specimen was PBMCs, taken approximately 360 days after allogeneic stem cell transplant with calcineurin inhibitor and methotrexate. The rearrangement joins TRBV28 to TRBJ2-5, with 8 bases matching TRBD1. The TCR sequence derives from a female patient aged 30-39 years who received an allogeneic stem cell transplant from an unrelated donor, was CMV-positive, and had acute and chronic GVHD. A share of the T cells may be of graft donor origin. The CDR3 DNA follows: TGTGCCGGCAGTTCCCCGGACAGGGAAGAGACCCAGTACTTC. Amino acids: CAGSSPDREETQYF. Together with reference TRBV28 and TRBJ2-5, the CDR3 gives the full variable domain: DVKVTQSSRYLVKRTGEKVFLECVQDMDHENMFWYRQDPGLGLRLIYFSYDVKMKEKGDIPEGYSVSREKKERFSLILESASTNQTSMYLCAGSSPDREETQYFGPGTRLLVL.